Below, 32 T cell receptor beta chains from the same sample are listed, as sequenced in a study of blood T cell repertoires in COVID-19. This table comes from immunoSEQ multiplex PCR, and its TCRdb copy is limited to in-frame clones, with some not included. The table has about 190,000 clones, about four fifths seen once. The material sequenced was peripheral blood. The receptors stem from a woman in her sixties or seventies with COVID-19, enrolled during active disease.

The V gene is TRBV19, the J gene TRBJ2-7; 9 nucleotides match TRBD1. Looked up from germline, CDR1 is LNHDA and CDR2 is SQIVND (reference sequence). This CDR3 contains 14 residues. V trimming: 8 bases; J trimming: 2 bases; junction bases outside the gene matches: 7. DNA for the CDR3: TGTGCCAGTGGGACGGGACAGGGCACCTACGAGCAGTACTTC. It translates to CASGTGQGTYEQYF.

The chain joins TRBV6-5 to TRBJ2-1, with TRBD1 identical over 8 bases. CDR3 length equals 14 residues. Germline CDR1 MNHEY, CDR2 SVGAGI. The trim removed 6 bases at V and 6 bases at J, leaving 7 bases unmatched. The CDR3 loop reads CASRGLGQVNEQFF. The CDR3 DNA follows: TGTGCCAGCAGGGGACTGGGACAGGTCAATGAGCAGTTCTTC.

J is TRBJ2-7 and V is TRBV11-2, with TRBD2 matching 7 bases. J lost 9 bases, V lost 5 bases, and 10 bases had no gene match. The CDR3 totals 13 residues. Germline CDR1 is SGHAT and CDR2 is FQNNGV. As DNA, the CDR3 is TGTGCCAGCAGCCAAACGAGACTAGCCGGGCAGTACGTC. Protein sequence: CASSQTRLAGQYV.

This chain joins TRBV28 and TRBJ1-5, with D possibly matching TRBD1 (5 bases). Trimming pared 5 bases from V and 4 bases from J, leaving 9 bases between. Germline V gene lookup returns CDR1 MDHEN and CDR2 SYDVKM. The CDR3 contains 13 residues. CDR3 region: CASSDRPNQPQHF. CDR3 in DNA: TGTGCCAGCAGTGACAGACCAAATCAGCCCCAGCATTTT.

This chain links TRBV6-5 with TRBJ1-1; 7 bases map to TRBD1. With 10 bases clipped from V and 4 bases from J, the junction kept 15 bases outside the gene matches. This CDR3 has 15 amino acids. The germline V gene has CDR1 MNHEY and CDR2 SVGAGI. The CDR3: CAIRRHRGGLTEAFF. CDR3 in DNA: TGTGCCATCAGACGCCACAGGGGTGGGCTCACTGAAGCTTTCTTT.

V and J are TRBV5-1 and TRBJ2-7; 9 bases fit TRBD1. V lost 2 bases, J lost 4 bases, and 7 bases stayed unmatched. Germline loops: CDR1 SGHRS, CDR2 YFSETQ. This CDR3 contains 15 residues. The CDR3 DNA reads TGCGCCAGCAGCTTCAACACAGGGGGCGCTTACGAGCAGTACTTC. It encodes CASSFNTGGAYEQYF.

This clone was observed a handful of times. The rearrangement links TRBV10-2 to TRBJ1-4; no clear D. This CDR3 comprises 12 residues. Germline V CDR1 and CDR2: WSHSY, SAAADI. V was shortened by 3 bases and J by 7 bases, with 6 bases between the two germline ends. DNA of the CDR3: TGCGCCAGCAGTGAAATCGGTGAAAAACTGTTTTTT. Protein sequence: CASSEIGEKLFF.

This clone was found once. This chain uses TRBV20-1 with TRBJ1-2; D gene unclear. The CDR3 length is 10 residues. Trimming removed 4 bases from V and 8 bases from J, with 8 bases in between. Germline-derived CDR1 and CDR2 are DFQATT and SNEGSKA (reference sequence). CDR3 DNA: TGCAGTGCTACGACTGGGGGCTACACCTTC. Residues: CSATTGGYTF.

The V call is TRBV19, the J call TRBJ1-3; the match to TRBD1 covers 7 bases. This CDR3 comprises 16 residues. J was trimmed by 0 bases and V by 6 bases; bases with no gene match: 8. The V gene's germline CDR1 is LNHDA and CDR2 SQIVND (reference sequence). The CDR3 protein is CASSPTDRISGNTIYF. The CDR3, as DNA: TGTGCCAGTAGCCCAACGGACAGGATCTCTGGAAACACCATATATTTT.

The V call is TRBV7-8, the J call TRBJ2-7; TRBD2 matches at 10 bases. From germline, CDR1 is SGHVS and CDR2 FQNEAQ. CDR3 size: 15 residues. J gave up 2 bases and V 4 bases, and 5 bases lay outside the gene matches. The CDR3 DNA follows: TGTGCCAGCAGCTCTGGACTAGCGGACACCTACGAGCAGTACTTC. Its protein is CASSSGLADTYEQYF.

The chain has TRBV5-1 and TRBJ2-7; D is perhaps TRBD1 (6 bases). The V end lost 2 bases, the J end lost 0 bases, and 12 bases lay between the germline ends. This CDR3 contains 15 residues. Germline loops: CDR1 SGHRS, CDR2 YFSETQ. In DNA, the CDR3 is TGCGCCAGCAGCTTTACCGGGACATCCTCCTACGAGCAGTACTTC. Translating it yields CASSFTGTSSYEQYF.

CDR3: CASSLTGSNQPQHF. DNA for the CDR3: TGTGCCAGCAGCCTGACAGGTAGCAATCAGCCCCAGCATTTT. The rearrangement joins TRBV3-1 (or the pseudogene TRBV3-2) to TRBJ1-5; maybe TRBD1 (6 bases). The CDR3 is made up of 14 amino acids. Trimming took off 4 bases at V and 0 bases at J, with 7 bases between the two ends. Germline V lookup: CDR1 LGHDT, CDR2 YNNKEL (reference sequence).

The chain recombines TRBV6-2 or TRBV6-3 with TRBJ2-3; D uncertain. Germline values: CDR1 MNHEY, CDR2 SVGEGT. The CDR3 contains 11 residues. The ends were cut back, 3 bases at V and 10 bases at J, with 8 bases in the middle. The CDR3 loop reads CASSYPSPQYF. The CDR3 DNA sequence: TGTGCCAGCAGTTATCCTTCCCCGCAGTATTTT.

The chain employs TRBV4-1 and TRBJ2-5; TRBD1 matches at 7 bases. CDR1 is MGHRA and CDR2 is YSYEKL in the germline V gene. This CDR3 region has 14 residues. The trim removed 3 bases at V and 2 bases at J, leaving 3 bases unmatched. The CDR3 coding sequence is TGCGCCAGCAGCCAGGACAGGCCTCAAGAGACCCAGTACTTC. Protein product: CASSQDRPQETQYF.

V usage is TRBV28 and J usage is TRBJ1-5; 9 bases are shared with TRBD1. V shed 6 bases, J shed 2 bases, and the junction held 2 bases outside the gene matches. This CDR3 region has 14 residues. CDR1 is MDHEN, CDR2 SYDVKM, per germline. This CDR3 is CASRGQGGNQPQHF. The CDR3 DNA reads as TGTGCCAGCAGGGGACAGGGAGGCAATCAGCCCCAGCATTTT.

The V and J genes are TRBV19 and TRBJ2-3; TRBD2 matches 11 bases. The germline V gene encodes CDR1 LNHDA and CDR2 SQIVND (reference sequence). With V trimmed by 3 bases and J by 1 base, 3 bases remained unmatched. This CDR3 comprises 16 residues. The CDR3 nucleotides read TGTGCCAGTAGTATTGGACTAGCGGGCGGCACAGATACGCAGTATTTT. Translating gives CASSIGLAGGTDTQYF. Full variable domain (rest looked up from reference TRBV19 and TRBJ2-3): DGGITQSPKYLFRKEGQNVTLSCEQNLNHDAMYWYRQDPGQGLRLIYYSQIVNDFQKGDIAEGYSVSREKKESFPLTVTSAQKNPTAFYLCASSIGLAGGTDTQYFGPGTRLTVL.

CDR3 loop: CASMRQGTYEQYF. The CDR3 coding sequence is TGTGCCAGTATGAGGCAGGGAACCTACGAGCAGTACTTC. The V and J genes are TRBV19 and TRBJ2-7; D may be TRBD1 (5 bases). Per the germline V gene, CDR1 is LNHDA and CDR2 is SQIVND (reference sequence). The CDR3 runs 13 residues. V was clipped by 7 bases and J by 2 bases, with 12 bases between them.

The chain carries TRBV19 and TRBJ2-7; tentatively, D is TRBD2 (5 bases). V lost 5 bases to trimming and J lost 3 bases, with 11 bases between them. The CDR3 sequence is 13 residues long. Germline V gives CDR1 LNHDA, CDR2 SQIVND (reference sequence). The CDR3 DNA sequence: TGTGCCAGTAGTTTTCGTGAGGGCTACGAGCAGTACGTC. This sequence encodes CASSFREGYEQYV.

The chain has TRBV5-8 and TRBJ2-2, with D possibly being TRBD1 (5 bases). Trimming pared 6 bases from V and 1 base from J, leaving 13 bases between. Germline V CDR1 and CDR2: SGHTS, YDEGEE. The CDR3 totals 15 residues. CDR3 DNA: TGTGCCAGCACACTCCCAAGGGGGAACACCGGGGAGCTGTTTTTT. Protein product: CASTLPRGNTGELFF. Supplemented by reference TRBV5-8 and TRBJ2-2, the full variable domain reads EAGVTQSPTHLIKTRGQQATLRCSPISGHTSVYWYQQALGLGLQFLLWYDEGEERNRGNFPPRFSGRQFPNYSSELNVNALELEDSALYLCASTLPRGNTGELFFGEGSRLTVL.

The chain is built from TRBV6-5 and TRBJ1-2; no firm D call. The germline gives CDR1 MNHEY, CDR2 SVGAGI. The CDR3 length is 14 residues. Trimming removed 4 bases at V and 4 bases at J, with 13 bases between. The CDR3 here is CASSLDQDSYGYTF. CDR3 in DNA: TGTGCCAGCAGTTTAGACCAGGATAGCTATGGCTACACCTTC.

This chain joins TRBV5-1 and TRBJ1-1; D is ambiguous. The ends were cut back, 4 bases at V and 1 base at J, with 5 bases in the middle. The CDR3 loop spans 12 amino acids. Per the germline V gene, CDR1 is SGHRS and CDR2 is YFSETQ. CDR3 sequence (DNA): TGCGCCAGCAGCGAACAGAACACTGAAGCTTTCTTT. Translated: CASSEQNTEAFF.

V and J are TRBV12-5 and TRBJ2-5; 16 bases are shared with TRBD2. The length of the CDR3 is 15 residues. V was clipped by 6 bases and J by 5 bases; unmatched bases: 3. Germline CDR1 and CDR2: LGHNT and FRNRAP. CDR3 region: CASGPGLAGGETQYF. In DNA, the CDR3 is TGTGCTAGTGGGCCGGGACTAGCGGGAGGGGAGACCCAGTACTTC.

The chain combines TRBV9 with TRBJ1-1, with TRBD1 matching 8 bases. Germline V gene data show CDR1 as SGDLS and CDR2 as YYNGEE. V lost 0 bases to trimming and J lost 0 bases; unmatched junction nucleotides: 7. The CDR3 totals 17 residues. The CDR3 sequence: CASSVGGTGPMNTEAFF. CDR3 coding DNA: TGTGCCAGCAGCGTAGGCGGGACAGGCCCAATGAACACTGAAGCTTTCTTT.

The chain has TRBV24-1 and TRBJ1-2; D not certain. Per germline, CDR1 KGHDR and CDR2 SFDVKD. The CDR3 loop spans 13 amino acids. Deletions cut 4 bases from V and 8 bases from J, with 13 bases between. CDR3 DNA: TGTGCCACCAGTGAGAGACAAGATGTGGGCTACACCTTC. This gives the protein CATSERQDVGYTF.

This clone appeared once. The V and J genes are TRBV11-1 and TRBJ1-3; D is unclear. This CDR3 spans 15 amino acids. V was pared by 1 base and J by 2 bases, with 9 bases between. Germline loops: CDR1 SGHAT, CDR2 FQDESV (reference sequence). The CDR3: CASSLGASPGNTIYF. The CDR3 coding sequence is TGTGCCAGCAGCTTAGGGGCTTCGCCTGGAAACACCATATATTTT.

This clone has a handful of counts. The V gene is TRBV14, the J gene TRBJ2-1, with D maybe TRBD2 (5 bases). Trimming pared 0 bases from V and 0 bases from J, leaving 21 bases between. There are 20 residues in the CDR3. Germline values: CDR1 SGHDN, CDR2 FVKESK. CDR3 residues: CASSQDWSYKLGRSYNEQFF. The CDR3 DNA reads TGTGCCAGCAGCCAAGATTGGAGTTACAAACTAGGCCGCTCCTACAATGAGCAGTTCTTC.

The chain carries TRBV6-6 and TRBJ1-3, with D unclear. Trimming shortened V by 2 bases and J by 2 bases, and 13 bases separated the two germline ends. CDR3 size: 16 residues. In germline, CDR1 is MNHNY, CDR2 SVGAGI (reference sequence). The CDR3 region is CASSYLHIPAGNTIYF. DNA for the CDR3: TGTGCCAGCAGTTACCTCCATATTCCGGCTGGAAACACCATATATTTT.

The CDR3 spells CASSMRGGSQETQYF. For the CDR3, the DNA is TGTGCCAGCAGTATGAGGGGGGGGTCCCAAGAGACCCAGTACTTC. The chain carries TRBV9 and TRBJ2-5; D may be TRBD2 (7 bases). Germline lookup yields CDR1 SGDLS and CDR2 YYNGEE. The CDR3 contains 15 residues. V dropped 5 bases and J dropped 1 base, with 15 bases sitting between them.

The gene calls are TRBV5-8 and TRBJ1-4; D is uncertain. Looked up from germline, CDR1 is SGHTS and CDR2 is YDEGEE. This CDR3 is 14 amino acids long. Trimming took 0 bases from V and 5 from J, leaving 8 bases between them. CDR3 amino acids: CASSLGQLNEKLFF. The CDR3 DNA reads TGTGCCAGCAGCTTGGGGCAGTTAAATGAAAAACTGTTTTTT. Based on the CDR3 plus reference TRBV5-8 and TRBJ1-4, the full variable domain is EAGVTQSPTHLIKTRGQQATLRCSPISGHTSVYWYQQALGLGLQFLLWYDEGEERNRGNFPPRFSGRQFPNYSSELNVNALELEDSALYLCASSLGQLNEKLFFGSGTQLSVL.

The chain couples TRBV6-5 to TRBJ1-2; D might be TRBD1 (6 bases). This CDR3 comprises 13 residues. Germline V gene lookup returns CDR1 MNHEY and CDR2 SVGAGI. The V end lost 7 bases, the J end lost 5 bases, and 14 bases lay between the germline ends. The CDR3 spells CASILQGYYGYTF. DNA for the CDR3: TGTGCCAGCATCTTACAGGGATATTATGGCTACACCTTC.

The rearrangement links TRBV11-1 to TRBJ2-2; D remains ambiguous. V was pared by 5 bases and J by 2 bases, with 6 bases between. Germline loops: CDR1 SGHAT, CDR2 FQDESV (reference sequence). This CDR3 region has 13 residues. The CDR3 reads CASSTVNTGELFF. CDR3 DNA: TGTGCCAGCAGCACTGTCAACACCGGGGAGCTGTTTTTT.

The chain is built from TRBV5-4 and TRBJ1-2, with D maybe TRBD1 (5 bases). Germline lookup yields CDR1 SGHNT and CDR2 YYREEE (reference sequence). The CDR3 loop spans 15 amino acids. The germline V and J ends were trimmed by 0 bases and 4 bases, with 13 bases remaining between them. CDR3 residues: CASSLGQGEAYGYTF. As DNA, the CDR3 is TGTGCCAGCAGCTTGGGTCAGGGTGAGGCCTATGGCTACACCTTC. Full variable domain (remainder filled in from reference TRBV5-4 and TRBJ1-2): ETGVTQSPTHLIKTRGQQVTLRCSSQSGHNTVSWYQQALGQGPQFIFQYYREEENGRGNFPPRFSGLQFPNYSSELNVNALELDDSALYLCASSLGQGEAYGYTFGSGTRLTVV.